This T cell receptor beta chain stems from a study of blood T cells in healthy people across ages (dated by TCRdb to 2013 to 2016). Regarding the research as a whole: Template switching captured roughly one uniquely barcoded TCR beta cDNA molecule per two T cells in model experiments. Two additional independent replicas of 1 million unique cDNA reads from the same blood draw were analyzed for two donors (one aged 18 to 30 and one aged 80 or older). To avoid experimental bias, donors of different ages were randomly spread across the sequencing lanes. Donors were grouped into four age groups: young (average approximately 15 years), middle-aged (39), aged (around 60) and long-lived (just over 80). To track age-related changes in TCR beta repertoire diversity, the study relied on deep sequencing normalized with unique cDNA molecular identifiers.

Overall study results and their limits: A strong correlation was found between observed TCR beta diversity and the percentage of naive T cells measured by flow cytometry. Conclusive comparison of naive and antigen-experienced compartments was prevented by the profiling of bulk unsorted PBMCs. Compared with the aged group, the long-lived group had more naive CD4+ T cells, fewer expanded clones and increased TCR diversity, suggesting age selection. As age increased, observed TCR beta diversity per million T cells dropped in a roughly linear way, and a significant reduction was already evident by age approximately 40. Estimates of total diversity from one million sequenced T cells were regarded as lower bounds and underestimates. Donor CMV infection status was unknown, potentially confounding age-related changes in expanded clonotypes.

As to this clonotype: No cognate antigen has been identified for it. Base qualities are not recorded, but no much larger clone differs from it by a single base.

The cysteine opens and the phenylalanine closes a CDR3 of 14 amino acids. Only the CDR3 portion is preserved as DNA: 42 bases, with reading frame beginning at the first base. V and J are truncated by 6 bases and 3 bases respectively, leaving an intervening sequence of 15 bases. CDR1 is given as SNHLY and CDR2 as FYNNEI, both from the germline V gene. Library prep was done by 5' RACE. TCRdb lists the instrument as Illumina HiSeq 2500. A second PCR of about 6 to 12 cycles was run with a J-beta primer mix and a sample-barcoded 5' primer. Each TCR beta cDNA molecule received a unique molecular identifier from a template-switch 5' adaptor carrying 12 random nucleotides. Each sample yielded at least 2.5 million CDR3-containing paired-end reads. All of the RNA was converted into first-strand cDNA using the Mint cDNA synthesis kit, with a TRBC-specific oligonucleotide serving as the primer. Following uracil-DNA glycosylase treatment, a first 18-cycle PCR with universal primers M1SS and BC2_uni_R was performed on all cDNA. As for the original processing: For normalization, 1 million high-quality reads were randomly selected from each sample, with every read carrying a distinct molecular identifier. Reads with shared molecular identifiers were discarded instead of being binned into consensus sequences. MiTCR, set to a Q25 quality threshold and the strictest error-elimination algorithm, was used for CDR3 identification, clonotype clustering and error correction. Lower-bound total TCR beta diversity was estimated with a nonparametric unseen species model using Euler transformation. TCRdb redid the processing of the public reads, applying fastp at Q25 and MiXCR, and retained in-frame beta chains. Rows are combined by CDR3 protein, so each entry shows the most common genes and DNA. The V and J calls here are based on TCRdb, not the publication. The sample includes about 1.8 million distinct CDR3 sequences, with approximately 50% observed a single time. Less than 2.5% of the sample comes from the top ten.

Donors were 40 or so systemically healthy Caucasian individuals from Russia aged roughly 6 to 95 years. Roughly 9 milliliters of peripheral blood were drawn from each donor into EDTA-treated Vacutainer tubes. Ficoll-Paque density-gradient centrifugation was used to isolate PBMCs, with at least 6.5 million per sample. Trizol reagent was used to extract total RNA from PBMCs, with at least 6 micrograms per sample. The percentages of naive CD45RAhigh/CD27high T cells were determined by flow cytometry on a PBMC aliquot from every donor. The receptor comes from a woman aged 40 to 49 in good health. The rearrangement joined TRBV2 to TRBJ2-7, with the D gene possibly TRBD1 or TRBD2, each one fitting 5 bases. The sample was blood. CDR3 reads: CASRARGALYEQYF. In nucleotide form, the sequence is TGTGCCAGCAGGGCCCGAGGGGCGCTCTACGAGCAGTACTTC. Outside the CDR3, residues come from the reference TRBV2 and TRBJ2-7 proteins, so the full variable domain is: EPEVTQTPSHQVTQMGQEVILRCVPISNHLYFYWYRQILGQKVEFLVSFYNNEISEKSEIFDDQFSVERPDGSNFTLKIRSTKLEDSAMYFCASRARGALYEQYFGPGTRLTVT.